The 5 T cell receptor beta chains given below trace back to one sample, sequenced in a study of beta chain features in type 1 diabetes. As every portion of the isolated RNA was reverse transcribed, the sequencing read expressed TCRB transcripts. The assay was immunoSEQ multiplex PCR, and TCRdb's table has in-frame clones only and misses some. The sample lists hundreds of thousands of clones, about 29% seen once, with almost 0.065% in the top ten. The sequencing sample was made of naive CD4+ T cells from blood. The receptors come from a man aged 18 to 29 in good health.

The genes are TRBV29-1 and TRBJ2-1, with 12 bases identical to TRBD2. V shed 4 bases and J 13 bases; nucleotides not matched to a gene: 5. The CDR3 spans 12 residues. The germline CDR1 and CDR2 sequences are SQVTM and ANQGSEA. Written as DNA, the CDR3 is TGCAGCGTTGTTACTAGCGGGGGGACCCAGTTCTTC. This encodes CSVVTSGGTQFF.

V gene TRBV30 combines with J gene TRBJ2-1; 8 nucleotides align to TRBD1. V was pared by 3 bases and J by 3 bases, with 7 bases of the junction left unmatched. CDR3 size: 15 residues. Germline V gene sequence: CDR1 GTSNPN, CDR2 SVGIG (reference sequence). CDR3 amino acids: CAWSRTGTGYNEQFF. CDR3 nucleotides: TGTGCCTGGAGCCGAACCGGGACAGGCTACAATGAGCAGTTCTTC.

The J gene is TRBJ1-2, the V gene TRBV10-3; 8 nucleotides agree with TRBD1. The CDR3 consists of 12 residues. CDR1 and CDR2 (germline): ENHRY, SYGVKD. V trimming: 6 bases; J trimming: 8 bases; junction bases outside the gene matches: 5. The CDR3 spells CAIREDRVGYTF. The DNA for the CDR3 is TGTGCCATCAGGGAGGACAGGGTAGGCTACACCTTC.

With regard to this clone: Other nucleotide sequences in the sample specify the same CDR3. CDR3 DNA sequence: TGTGCCTGGAGTGTACGTGGGGGAGATACGCAGTATTTT. Protein: CAWSVRGGDTQYF. This chain links TRBV30 with TRBJ2-3, with D possibly called TRBD1 or TRBD2 (5 bases each). This CDR3 contains 13 residues. CDR1 and CDR2 from the germline V gene are GTSNPN and SVGIG (reference sequence). Trimming removed 0 bases at V and 5 bases at J, with 9 bases between. Full variable domain (outside the CDR3, taken from reference TRBV30 and TRBJ2-3): SQTIHQWPATLVQPVGSPLSLECTVEGTSNPNLYWYRQAAGRGLQLLFYSVGIGQISSEVPQNLSASRPQDRQFILSSKKLLLSDSGFYLCAWSVRGGDTQYFGPGTRLTVL.

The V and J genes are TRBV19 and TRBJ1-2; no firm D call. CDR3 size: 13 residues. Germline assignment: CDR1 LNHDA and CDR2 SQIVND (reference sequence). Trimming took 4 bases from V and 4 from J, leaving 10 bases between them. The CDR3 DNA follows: TGTGCCAGTAGTACCGACGGAATCTATGGCTACACCTTC. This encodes CASSTDGIYGYTF. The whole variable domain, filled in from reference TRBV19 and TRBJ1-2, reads DGGITQSPKYLFRKEGQNVTLSCEQNLNHDAMYWYRQDPGQGLRLIYYSQIVNDFQKGDIAEGYSVSREKKESFPLTVTSAQKNPTAFYLCASSTDGIYGYTFGSGTRLTVV.